The entry that follows covers one T cell receptor beta chain sequence. Sequencing used immunoSEQ multiplex PCR; TCRdb keeps in-frame clones, though not all of them. The sample contains 150,000 to 200,000 clones, approximately 85% of which appear only once. These data come from a study of blood T cell repertoires in COVID-19. For the study at large: The United States, Italy and Spain supplied acute and convalescent COVID-19 samples. Sample material is recorded as cDNA or gDNA derived from T cells, B-cell-depleted T cells, or PBMCs.

V was clipped by 4 bases and J by 3 bases; unmatched bases: 7. The V gene's germline CDR1 is MGHRA and CDR2 YSYEKL. The CDR3 covers 15 residues. V usage is TRBV4-1 and J usage is TRBJ2-7; 9 nucleotides match TRBD1. Sequencing input: peripheral blood. The receptor was derived from a man in his sixties with active or convalescent COVID-19. As DNA, the CDR3 is TGCGCCAGCAGCCGTGGGTGGGGACAGGGCTACGAGCAGTACTTC. Translated, it gives CASSRGWGQGYEQYF.